This paragraph reports one TCR beta chain. This clonotype was observed many times. Its antigen is not yet known. No qualities accompany the bases; no much larger clone lies one base away. The data stem from a study of T cells in Graves' hyperthyroidism and ophthalmopathy (dated by TCRdb to the late 2010s). Context from the whole study: Peripheral blood samples were taken at initial diagnosis, before any treatment was given. To identify distinguishing TCR V-J signatures, a discovery cohort of 90 to 100 patients was used, comprising some 43 with Graves' ophthalmopathy and about 59 with stable Graves' hyperthyroidism. Prospective prediction of ophthalmopathy was tested in an independent validation cohort consisting of 18 to 20 hyperthyroidism patients and over 15 patients who later progressed to ophthalmopathy. The approximately 100 discovery patients were divided at random into training and test sets in a 7:3 ratio. Thyroid tissue and blood T-cell repertoires from six Graves' hyperthyroidism patients were also compared in the study. After sampling, hyperthyroidism patients received methimazole starting at 30 mg daily, and ophthalmopathy patients received high-dose intravenous methylprednisolone. The paper reports TCR Vbeta CDR3 sequencing of about 140 peripheral blood samples: approximately 41 ophthalmopathy, fewer than 80 hyperthyroidism and around 17 progressor patients.

Amplification of TCR beta CDR3 regions was carried out from RNA transcripts. For the first round of RT-PCR on the TCR CDR3, the HTBI primer set was used together with the Qiagen OneStep RT-PCR kit. The libraries were constructed in a second round of multiplex PCR and then size-selected and purified. Paired-end sequencing of the libraries was performed with 100 bp reads on an Illumina HiSeq2000. The authors processed their data as follows. SOAPnuke was used to process the raw data, throwing out any read that contained adapters or uncalled bases, had a mean Phred below 15, or lacked an exact constant-primer or identifier match. High-quality paired reads were merged with COPE v1.2.5, and unique nucleotide sequences were defined as clonotypes. MiTCR v1.1 was used to align clonotypes to the IMGT TRBV, TRBD and TRBJ reference segments. Only V-J combinations with frequency above 0.0001, covering 99% to 99.2% of repertoires, were analysed. A TCS score was defined as the ratio of F50 (clonal expansion) to E x V (chaos), with BLOSUM62-based TCRdist applied between CDR3 peptides within each V-J. Welch's t-statistics and random forest reduced approximately 520 V-J features to 10 to 15, which were used in a naive Bayes classifier (R e1071). The similarity between thyroid and blood repertoires was quantified using the Morisita-Horn index. In-frame beta chains were kept once TCRdb had trimmed the public reads at Q25 with fastp and called clones with MiXCR. Entries are consolidated by CDR3 protein sequence, retaining the most common genes and DNA. What appears here as the V and J calls and clone size reflects TCRdb's work, not the paper's. Across this sample there are approximately 870,000 distinct CDR3 sequences, with 38% seen only once. About 9% of the sample is taken by the ten largest.

The investigation overall reported the following: In validation, the model predicted progression to ophthalmopathy with approximately 69% sensitivity and roughly 75% specificity, a median of about 6.7 months before onset. Ophthalmopathy was separated from stable hyperthyroidism by a 13 V-J signature model, with over 85% sensitivity and approximately 84% specificity obtained in cross-validation and 80%/75% obtained in testing. Most expanded thyroid clonotypes (frequency above 0.001) were also detected in blood, a finding suggesting that blood repertoires may reflect thyroid immune responses. No statistical method was used to fix the sample size in advance, and group allocation was not hidden from the investigators.

The CDR3, cysteine through phenylalanine, is 15 amino acids long. The retained sequence is limited to the CDR3, 45 bases, with the frame set at the first base. The germline V gene specifies SGHVS as CDR1 and FNYEAQ as CDR2. V loses 4 bases, J loses 1 base, and the germline ends lie 13 bases apart. Stable Graves' hyperthyroidism was defined as the absence of progression to ophthalmopathy over 18 months of follow-up. Hyperthyroidism patients were newly diagnosed, with disease duration under 2 months, and aged 18 to 65 years. Any patient with an uncontrolled infection, another autoimmune disease, pregnancy or lactation was excluded. Clinical symptoms, serum thyroxine and TRAb, thyroid ultrasound, and orbital computed tomography formed the basis for the diagnoses. PBMCs were isolated from about 9 ml of fresh peripheral blood by Ficoll-Paque density gradient centrifugation. Total RNA was extracted using Trizol reagent, and RNA quality was assessed on an Agilent 2100 Bioanalyzer.

The V and J segments used are TRBV7-6 and TRBJ1-1, with the D gene call left open. The specimen sequenced was blood. The sequence came from a man between 18 and 35 years old with Graves' hyperthyroidism. The sequence in DNA is TGTGCCAGCAGCTCCTGGGTCGGCTCGAACACTGAAGCTTTCTTT. Translation gives CASSSWVGSNTEAFF.